This passage covers 5 T cell receptor beta chains from one sample sequenced in a study of T cells in tuberculosis. Here immunoSEQ multiplex PCR was the method, and the copy in TCRdb shows in-frame clones only, minus some. Of about 33,000 clones listed, about 90% are singletons. As for time point: new active TB diagnosis, blood taken before or within 7 days of starting treatment. The source was PBMCs, collected at tuberculosis diagnosis. Every receptor here comes from an adult with tuberculosis. Some clones in this sample may be carry-over from other donors' samples.

Of note for this clone: Other DNA sequences in this specimen translate into the identical CDR3. The chain is built from TRBV27 and TRBJ2-3; D gene uncertain. The CDR3 is 15 amino acids. The V gene's germline CDR1 is MNHEY and CDR2 SMNVEV (reference sequence). Trimming cost V 3 bases and J 0 bases, with 10 bases left between them. This CDR3 is CASSFGGRSTDTQYF. The CDR3 coding sequence is TGTGCCAGCAGTTTCGGTGGCAGGAGCACAGATACGCAGTATTTT.

In this sample, this clone turned up once. The gene calls are TRBV5-1 and TRBJ2-7; D remains unclear. Germline CDR1 is SGHRS and CDR2 is YFSETQ. The V and J ends lost 2 bases and 6 bases respectively, with 15 bases between them. The CDR3 spans 14 residues. This CDR3 reads CASSFLSGGSEQYF. The CDR3 DNA sequence: TGCGCCAGCAGCTTCTTATCAGGTGGAAGCGAGCAGTACTTC. Full variable domain (outside the CDR3, taken from reference TRBV5-1 and TRBJ2-7): KAGVTQTPRYLIKTRGQQVTLSCSPISGHRSVSWYQQTPGQGLQFLFEYFSETQRNKGNFPGRFSGRQFSNSRSEMNVSTLELGDSALYLCASSFLSGGSEQYFGPGTRLTVT.

The chain is built from TRBV19 and TRBJ1-5; 10 positions agree with TRBD1. This CDR3 comprises 16 residues. Germline CDR1 reads LNHDA; CDR2 reads SQIVND (reference sequence). With 1 base clipped from V and 4 bases from J, the junction kept 4 bases outside the gene matches. The CDR3 loop reads CASSIVLGQGNQPQHF. The CDR3 nucleotides are TGTGCCAGTAGTATAGTACTGGGACAGGGGAATCAGCCCCAGCATTTT.

This clone is a singleton in its sample. V gene TRBV7-2 combines with J gene TRBJ1-1; TRBD1 aligns across 9 bases. Germline CDR1 and CDR2: SGHTA and FQGNSA. The CDR3 extends over 15 amino acids. Germline trimming cut 5 bases from V and 6 bases from J; bases unmatched to any gene: 10. In nucleotides, the CDR3 is TGTGCCAGCAGCGCATACAGGGGGCGGTACTCTGAAGCTTTCTTT. As protein: CASSAYRGRYSEAFF.

V and J are TRBV29-1 and TRBJ1-3; TRBD1 matches 8 bases. The CDR3 contains 14 residues. Unmatched junction bases numbered 0, after V lost 0 bases and J lost 2 bases. Germline V gene data show CDR1 as SQVTM and CDR2 as ANQGSEA. CDR3 nucleotides: TGCAGCGTTGAAGAGGACAGGGCTGGAAACACCATATATTTT. This sequence encodes CSVEEDRAGNTIYF.